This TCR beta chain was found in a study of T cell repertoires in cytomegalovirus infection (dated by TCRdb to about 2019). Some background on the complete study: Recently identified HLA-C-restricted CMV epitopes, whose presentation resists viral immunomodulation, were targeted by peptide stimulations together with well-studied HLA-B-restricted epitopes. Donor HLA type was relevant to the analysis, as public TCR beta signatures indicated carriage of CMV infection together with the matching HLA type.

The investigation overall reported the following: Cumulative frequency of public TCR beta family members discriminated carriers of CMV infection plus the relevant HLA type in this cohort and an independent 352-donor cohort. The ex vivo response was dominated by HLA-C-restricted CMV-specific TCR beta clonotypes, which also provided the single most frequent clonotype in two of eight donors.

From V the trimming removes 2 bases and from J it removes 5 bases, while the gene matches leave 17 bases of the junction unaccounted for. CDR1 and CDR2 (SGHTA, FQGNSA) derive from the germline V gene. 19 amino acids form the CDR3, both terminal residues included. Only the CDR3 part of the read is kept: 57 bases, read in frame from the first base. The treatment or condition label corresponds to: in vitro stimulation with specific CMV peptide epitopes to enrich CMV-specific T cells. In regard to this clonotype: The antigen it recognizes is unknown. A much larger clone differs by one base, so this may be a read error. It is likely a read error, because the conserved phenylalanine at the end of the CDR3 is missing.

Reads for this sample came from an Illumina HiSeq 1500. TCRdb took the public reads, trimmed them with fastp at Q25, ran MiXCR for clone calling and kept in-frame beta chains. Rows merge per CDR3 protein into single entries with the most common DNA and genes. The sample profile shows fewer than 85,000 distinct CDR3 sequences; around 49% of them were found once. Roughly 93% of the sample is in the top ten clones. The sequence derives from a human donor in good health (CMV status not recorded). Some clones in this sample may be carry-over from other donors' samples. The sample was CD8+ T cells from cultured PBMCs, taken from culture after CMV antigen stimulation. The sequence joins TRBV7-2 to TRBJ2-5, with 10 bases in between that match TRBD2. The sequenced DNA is TGTGCCAGCAGCTTAAGAGTATCTAGCGGGAGACCCGAATGGGAGACCCAGTACCTC. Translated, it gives CASSLRVSSGRPEWETQYL.